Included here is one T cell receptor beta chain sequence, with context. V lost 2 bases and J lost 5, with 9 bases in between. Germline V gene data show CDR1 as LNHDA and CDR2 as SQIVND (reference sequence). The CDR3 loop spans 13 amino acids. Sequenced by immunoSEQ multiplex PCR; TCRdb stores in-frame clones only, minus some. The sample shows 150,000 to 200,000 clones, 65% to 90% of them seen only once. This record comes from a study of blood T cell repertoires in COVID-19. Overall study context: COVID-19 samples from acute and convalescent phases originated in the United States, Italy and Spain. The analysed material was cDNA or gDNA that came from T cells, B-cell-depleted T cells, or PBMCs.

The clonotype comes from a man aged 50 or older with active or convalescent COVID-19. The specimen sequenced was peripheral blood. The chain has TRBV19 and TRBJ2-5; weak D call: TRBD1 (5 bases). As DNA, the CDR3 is TGTGCCAGTAGTATACAGGGCTTGGAGACCCAGTACTTC. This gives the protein CASSIQGLETQYF.